This TCR beta chain came from a study of T cells in Graves' hyperthyroidism and ophthalmopathy. About the study: At initial diagnosis, before any treatment had begun, peripheral blood was obtained. Overall study findings and caveats: Most thyroid clonotypes with frequency above 0.001 were detected in blood.

This CDR3 has 14 amino acids. Germline loops: CDR1 KGHDR, CDR2 SFDVKD. After removal of 3 bases from V and 1 base from J, the junction contained 0 bases not matched to a gene. In regard to this clonotype: Its antigen is as yet unknown.

Amplification of TCR beta CDR3 regions used RNA as the template. The TCR CDR3 was amplified in a first-round RT-PCR using the HTBI primer set. TCRdb analysed the multiplex PCR reads with MiXCR anew, one entry per CDR3 protein. This sample has about 380,000 distinct CDR3 sequences, with approximately 17% found just once. Diagnostic decisions used clinical symptoms, serum thyroxine and TRAb, thyroid ultrasound and orbital computed tomography. The sample was blood. The rearrangement joins TRBV24-1 to TRBJ2-3; the match to TRBD2 covers 7 bases. The TCR originated in a man younger than 30 with Graves' ophthalmopathy. This CDR3 reads CATSDRGGTDTQYF. The CDR3 DNA reads TGTGCCACCAGTGATCGGGGGGGCACAGATACGCAGTATTTT.